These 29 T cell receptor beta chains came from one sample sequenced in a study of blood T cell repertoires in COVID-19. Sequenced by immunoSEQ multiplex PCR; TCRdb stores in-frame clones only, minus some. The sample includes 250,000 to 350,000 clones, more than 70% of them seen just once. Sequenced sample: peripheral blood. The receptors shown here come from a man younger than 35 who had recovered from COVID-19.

Here the CDR3 reads CASSYSVGPEAFF. The CDR3 DNA follows: TGTGCCAGCAGTTACTCAGTGGGGCCTGAAGCTTTCTTT. The rearrangement joins TRBV6-5 to TRBJ1-1; maybe TRBD1 (5 bases). The germline CDR1 and CDR2 sequences are MNHEY and SVGAGI. This CDR3 has 13 residues. Trimming took 0 bases from V and 6 from J, leaving 8 bases between them.

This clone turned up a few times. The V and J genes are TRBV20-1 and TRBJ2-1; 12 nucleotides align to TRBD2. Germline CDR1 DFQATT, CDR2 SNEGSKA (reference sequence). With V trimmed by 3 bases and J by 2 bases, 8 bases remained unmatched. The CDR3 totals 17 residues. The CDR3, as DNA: TGCAGTGCTAGTTCTAGCGGGAGGGCCATGGCCTACAATGAGCAGTTCTTC. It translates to CSASSSGRAMAYNEQFF.

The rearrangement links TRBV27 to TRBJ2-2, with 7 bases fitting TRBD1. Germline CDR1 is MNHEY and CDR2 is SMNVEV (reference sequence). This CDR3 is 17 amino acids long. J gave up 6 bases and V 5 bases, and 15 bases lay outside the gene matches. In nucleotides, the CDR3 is TGTGCCAGCAGTCAAATACCGGGACAGAGGGGGCCCGGGGAGCTGTTTTTT. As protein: CASSQIPGQRGPGELFF.

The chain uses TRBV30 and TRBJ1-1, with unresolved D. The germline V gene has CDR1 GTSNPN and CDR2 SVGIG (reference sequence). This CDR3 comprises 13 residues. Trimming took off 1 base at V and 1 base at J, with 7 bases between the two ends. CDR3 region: CAWSGTANTEAFF. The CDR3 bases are TGTGCCTGGAGTGGTACAGCGAACACTGAAGCTTTCTTT.

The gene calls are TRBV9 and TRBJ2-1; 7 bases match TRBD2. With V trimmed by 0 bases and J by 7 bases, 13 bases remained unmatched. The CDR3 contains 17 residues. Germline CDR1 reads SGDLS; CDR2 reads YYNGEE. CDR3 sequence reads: CASSVEWREGRWNEQFF. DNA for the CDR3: TGTGCCAGCAGCGTAGAGTGGAGGGAGGGCCGTTGGAATGAGCAGTTCTTC.

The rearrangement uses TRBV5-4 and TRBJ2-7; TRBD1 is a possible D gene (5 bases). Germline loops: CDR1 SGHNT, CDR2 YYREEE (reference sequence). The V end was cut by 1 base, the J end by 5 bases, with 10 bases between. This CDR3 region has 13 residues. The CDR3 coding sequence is TGTGCCAGCAGCTTGTCATCAGGGAACGAGCAGTACTTC. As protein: CASSLSSGNEQYF.

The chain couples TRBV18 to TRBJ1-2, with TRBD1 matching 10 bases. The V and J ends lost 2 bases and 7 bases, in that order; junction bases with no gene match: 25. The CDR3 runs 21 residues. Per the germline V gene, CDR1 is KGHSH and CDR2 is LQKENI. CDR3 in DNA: TGTGCCAGCTCACCAACGGGCCTCGGAATGACAGGGGGCGCTGATTGGGGTGGCTACACCTTC. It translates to CASSPTGLGMTGGADWGGYTF.

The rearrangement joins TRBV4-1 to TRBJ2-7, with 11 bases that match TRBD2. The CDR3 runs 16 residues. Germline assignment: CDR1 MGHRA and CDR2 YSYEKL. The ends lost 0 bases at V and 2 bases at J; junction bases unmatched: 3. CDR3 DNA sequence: TGCGCCAGCAGCCAAGAGGGACTAGCGGCAACCTACGAGCAGTACTTC. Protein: CASSQEGLAATYEQYF.

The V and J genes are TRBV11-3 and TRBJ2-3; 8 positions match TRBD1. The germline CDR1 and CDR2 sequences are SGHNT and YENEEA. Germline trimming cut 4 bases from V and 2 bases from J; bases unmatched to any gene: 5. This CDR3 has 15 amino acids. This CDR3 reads CASSSGQVTTDTQYF. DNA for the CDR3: TGTGCCAGCAGCTCGGGACAGGTCACCACAGATACGCAGTATTTT.

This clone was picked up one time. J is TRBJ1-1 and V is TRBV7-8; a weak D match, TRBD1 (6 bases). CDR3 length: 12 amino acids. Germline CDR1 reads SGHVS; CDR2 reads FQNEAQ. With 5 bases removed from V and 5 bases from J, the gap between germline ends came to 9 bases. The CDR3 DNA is TGTGCCAGCAGCCCCGGACAGACTGAAGCTTTCTTT. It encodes CASSPGQTEAFF.

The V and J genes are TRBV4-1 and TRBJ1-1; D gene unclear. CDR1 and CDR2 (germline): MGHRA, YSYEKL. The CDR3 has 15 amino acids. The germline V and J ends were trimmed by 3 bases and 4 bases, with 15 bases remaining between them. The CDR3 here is CASSHPGKGGTEAFF. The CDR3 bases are TGCGCCAGCAGCCATCCCGGGAAGGGAGGCACTGAAGCTTTCTTT.

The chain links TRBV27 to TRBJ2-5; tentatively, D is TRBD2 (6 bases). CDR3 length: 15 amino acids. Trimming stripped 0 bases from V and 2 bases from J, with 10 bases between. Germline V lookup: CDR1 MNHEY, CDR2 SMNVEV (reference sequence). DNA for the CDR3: TGTGCCAGCAGTTTATCGTTGGAGGGGCAAGAGACCCAGTACTTC. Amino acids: CASSLSLEGQETQYF.

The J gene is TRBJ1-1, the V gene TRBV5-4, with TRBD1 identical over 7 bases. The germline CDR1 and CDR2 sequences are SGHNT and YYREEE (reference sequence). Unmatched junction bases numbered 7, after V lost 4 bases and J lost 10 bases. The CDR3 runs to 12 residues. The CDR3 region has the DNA TGTGCCAGCAGCGCAGGAGACAGGGCAGCTTTCTTT. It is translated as CASSAGDRAAFF.

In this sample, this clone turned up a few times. CDR3 DNA sequence: TGCGCCAGCAGCCAAGAGTACTGGAACTATGGCTACACCTTC. This codes for CASSQEYWNYGYTF. The chain uses TRBV4-1 and TRBJ1-2; unclear D gene. The CDR3 loop spans 14 amino acids. Germline V lookup: CDR1 MGHRA, CDR2 YSYEKL. V was pared by 0 bases and J by 2 bases, with 7 bases between.

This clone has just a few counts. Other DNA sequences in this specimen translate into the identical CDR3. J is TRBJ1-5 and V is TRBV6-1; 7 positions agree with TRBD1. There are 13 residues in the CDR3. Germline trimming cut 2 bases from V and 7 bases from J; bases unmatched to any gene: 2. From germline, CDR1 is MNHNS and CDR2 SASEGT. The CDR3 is CASSENRGQPQHF. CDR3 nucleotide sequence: TGTGCCAGCAGTGAAAACAGGGGACAGCCCCAGCATTTT.

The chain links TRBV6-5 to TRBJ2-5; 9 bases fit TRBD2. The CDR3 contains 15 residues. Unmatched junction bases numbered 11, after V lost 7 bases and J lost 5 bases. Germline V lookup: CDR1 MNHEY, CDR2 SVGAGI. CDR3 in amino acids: CASNPQAGGLETQYF. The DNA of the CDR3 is TGTGCCAGCAATCCCCAAGCGGGGGGTTTGGAGACCCAGTACTTC.

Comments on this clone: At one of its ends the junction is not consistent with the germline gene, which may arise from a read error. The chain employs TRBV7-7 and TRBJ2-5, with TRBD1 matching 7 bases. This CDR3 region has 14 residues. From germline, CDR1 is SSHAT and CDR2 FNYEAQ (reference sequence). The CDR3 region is CASSPRQGGETQYF. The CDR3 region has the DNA TGTGCTAGCAGCCCCAGACAGGGCGGGGAGACCCAGTACTTC.

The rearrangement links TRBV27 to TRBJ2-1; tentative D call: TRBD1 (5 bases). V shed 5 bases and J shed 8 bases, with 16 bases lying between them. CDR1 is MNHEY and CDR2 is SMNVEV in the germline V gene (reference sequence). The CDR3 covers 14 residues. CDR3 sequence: CASSRPTDGDEQFF. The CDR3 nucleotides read TGTGCCAGCAGTCGCCCGACAGATGGGGATGAGCAGTTCTTC.

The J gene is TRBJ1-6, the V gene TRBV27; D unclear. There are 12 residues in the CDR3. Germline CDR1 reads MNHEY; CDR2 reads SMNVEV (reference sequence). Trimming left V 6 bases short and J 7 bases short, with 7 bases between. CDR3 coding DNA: TGTGCCAGCAGCTTCCCGAATTCACCCCTCCACTTT. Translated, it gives CASSFPNSPLHF.

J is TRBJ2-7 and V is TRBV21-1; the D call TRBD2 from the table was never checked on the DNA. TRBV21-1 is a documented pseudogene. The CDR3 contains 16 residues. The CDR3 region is CASSKGGGAALYEQYF. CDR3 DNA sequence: TGTGCCAGCAGCAAAGGGGGGGGAGCAGCCCTCTACGAGCAGTACTTC.

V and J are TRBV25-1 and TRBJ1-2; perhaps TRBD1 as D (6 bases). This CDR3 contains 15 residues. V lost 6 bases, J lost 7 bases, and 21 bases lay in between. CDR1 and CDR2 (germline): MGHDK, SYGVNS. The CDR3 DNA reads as TGTGCCAGCAGGCGAACTACGGGGGGCCACGGTGGCTACACCTTC. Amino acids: CASRRTTGGHGGYTF.

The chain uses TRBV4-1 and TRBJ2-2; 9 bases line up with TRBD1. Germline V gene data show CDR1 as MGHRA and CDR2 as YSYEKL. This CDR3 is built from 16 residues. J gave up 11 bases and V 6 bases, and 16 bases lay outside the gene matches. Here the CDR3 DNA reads TGCGCCAGCAGTCGTATCCAGGGACAGGGTAATCGTGAGCTGTTTTTT. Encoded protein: CASSRIQGQGNRELFF.

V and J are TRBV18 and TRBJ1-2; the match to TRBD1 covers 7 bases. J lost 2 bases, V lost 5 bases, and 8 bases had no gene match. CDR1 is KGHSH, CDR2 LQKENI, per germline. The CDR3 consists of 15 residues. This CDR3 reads CASSGVEQGNYGYTF. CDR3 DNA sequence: TGTGCCAGCTCAGGGGTGGAACAGGGGAACTATGGCTACACCTTC.

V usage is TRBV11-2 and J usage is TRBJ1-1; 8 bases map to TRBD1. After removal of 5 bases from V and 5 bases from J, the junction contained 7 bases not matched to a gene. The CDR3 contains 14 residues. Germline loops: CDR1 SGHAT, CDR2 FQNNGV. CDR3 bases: TGTGCCAGCAGCACGGACAGGGAAAGGACTGAAGCTTTCTTT. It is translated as CASSTDRERTEAFF. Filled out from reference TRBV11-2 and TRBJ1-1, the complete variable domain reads EAGVAQSPRYKIIEKRQSVAFWCNPISGHATLYWYQQILGQGPKLLIQFQNNGVVDDSQLPKDRFSAERLKGVDSTLKIQPAKLEDSAVYLCASSTDRERTEAFFGQGTRLTVV.

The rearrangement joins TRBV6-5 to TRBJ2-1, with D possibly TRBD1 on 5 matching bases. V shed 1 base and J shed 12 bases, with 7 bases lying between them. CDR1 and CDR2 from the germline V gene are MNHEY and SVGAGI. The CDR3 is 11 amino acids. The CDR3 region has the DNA TGTGCCAGCAGTTACTTGACAGTGCAGTTCTTC. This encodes CASSYLTVQFF.

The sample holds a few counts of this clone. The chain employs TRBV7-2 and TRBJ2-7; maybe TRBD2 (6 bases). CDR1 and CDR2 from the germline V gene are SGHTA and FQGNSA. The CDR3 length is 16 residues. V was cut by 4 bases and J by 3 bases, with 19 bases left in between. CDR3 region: CASSSPLRGLNYEQYF. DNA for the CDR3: TGTGCCAGCAGCTCTCCCCTTCGGGGGTTGAACTACGAGCAGTACTTC.

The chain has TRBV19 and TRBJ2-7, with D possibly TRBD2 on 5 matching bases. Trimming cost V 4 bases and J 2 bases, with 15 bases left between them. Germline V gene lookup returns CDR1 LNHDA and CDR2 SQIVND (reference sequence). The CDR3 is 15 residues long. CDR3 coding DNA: TGTGCCAGTAGTACCGACGGGGTAGCCCCCTACGAGCAGTACTTC. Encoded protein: CASSTDGVAPYEQYF.

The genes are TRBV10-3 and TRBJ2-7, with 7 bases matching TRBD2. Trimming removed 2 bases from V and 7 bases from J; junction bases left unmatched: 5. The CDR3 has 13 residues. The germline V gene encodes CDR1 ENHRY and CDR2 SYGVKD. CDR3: CAISEGPGGEQYF. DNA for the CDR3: TGTGCCATCAGTGAGGGTCCCGGGGGGGAGCAGTACTTC.

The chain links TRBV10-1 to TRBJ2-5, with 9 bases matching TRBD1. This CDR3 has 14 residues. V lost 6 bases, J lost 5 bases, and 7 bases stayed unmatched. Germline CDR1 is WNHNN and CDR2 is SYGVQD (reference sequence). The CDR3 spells CASSPDRGGETQYF. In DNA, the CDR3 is TGCGCCAGCAGCCCGGACAGGGGCGGGGAGACCCAGTACTTC.